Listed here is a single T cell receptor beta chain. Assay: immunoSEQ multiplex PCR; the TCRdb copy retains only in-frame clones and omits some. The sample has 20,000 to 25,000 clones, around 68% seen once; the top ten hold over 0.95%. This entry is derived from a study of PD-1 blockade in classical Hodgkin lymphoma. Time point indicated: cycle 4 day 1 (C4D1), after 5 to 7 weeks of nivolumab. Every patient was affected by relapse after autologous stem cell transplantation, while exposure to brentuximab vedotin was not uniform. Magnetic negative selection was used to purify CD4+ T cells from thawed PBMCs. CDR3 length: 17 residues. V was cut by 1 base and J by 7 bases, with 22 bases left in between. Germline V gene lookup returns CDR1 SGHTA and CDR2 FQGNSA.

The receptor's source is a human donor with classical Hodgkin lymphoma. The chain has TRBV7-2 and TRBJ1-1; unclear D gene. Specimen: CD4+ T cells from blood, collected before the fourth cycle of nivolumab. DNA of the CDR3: TGTGCCAGCAGCTTAGATCCCCGCGCGCGGGCGGGTCGTGAAGCTTTCTTT. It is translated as CASSLDPRARAGREAFF. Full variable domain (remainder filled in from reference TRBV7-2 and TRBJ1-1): GAGVSQSPSNKVTEKGKDVELRCDPISGHTALYWYRQSLGQGLEFLIYFQGNSAPDKSGLPSDRFSAERTGGSVSTLTIQRTQQEDSAVYLCASSLDPRARAGREAFFGQGTRLTVV.